Listed below are T cell receptor beta chains from one sample, sequenced in a study of T cell responses to AZD1222 COVID-19 vaccine. Measured with immunoSEQ multiplex PCR; TCRdb has only the in-frame clones, and not every one. The top ten clones hold 3% to 3.5% of a sample with about 160,000 clones, about nine tenths of them seen once. This specimen consisted of peripheral blood, obtained 28 days after the second AZD1222 dose. The source is an adult who received the AZD1222 COVID-19 vaccine. The CDR3 runs from the conserved cysteine through the conserved F or W.

J gene: TRBJ2-7
CDR3 length: 19
V gene: TRBV7-9
CDR3 protein: CASSLQPGQGILTTGEQYF

J gene: TRBJ1-6
CDR3 length: 10
V gene: TRBV20-1
CDR3 protein: CSARDSPLHF

J gene: TRBJ1-2
CDR3 length: 15
V gene: TRBV27
CDR3 protein: CASSLSAGGGYGYTF

J gene: TRBJ1-5
CDR3 length: 14
V gene: TRBV15
CDR3 protein: CATSRPGLDQPQHF

J gene: TRBJ1-1
CDR3 length: 13
V gene: TRBV29-1
CDR3 protein: CSANRRGGTEAFF

J gene: TRBJ1-1
CDR3 length: 16
V gene: TRBV10-3
CDR3 protein: CAISGRDRALNTEAFF

J gene: TRBJ2-1
CDR3 length: 16
V gene: TRBV7-9
CDR3 protein: CASSLSGRFPYNEQFF

J gene: TRBJ1-5
CDR3 length: 13
V gene: TRBV6-6
CDR3 protein: CASSQGGNQPQHF

J gene: TRBJ1-2
CDR3 length: 14
V gene: TRBV29-1
CDR3 protein: CSVEAGQGRNGYTF

J gene: TRBJ1-3
CDR3 length: 16
V gene: TRBV3-1/TRBV3-2
CDR3 protein: CASSQGGGTSGNTIYF

J gene: TRBJ2-3
CDR3 length: 15
V gene: TRBV9
CDR3 protein: CASSVEGIPPDTQYF

J gene: TRBJ2-1
CDR3 length: 13
V gene: TRBV12-3/TRBV12-4
CDR3 protein: CASSLRSYNEQFF

J gene: TRBJ1-2
CDR3 length: 14
V gene: TRBV6-5
CDR3 protein: CAVRLGTRSYGYTF

J gene: TRBJ2-3
CDR3 length: 17
V gene: TRBV3-1/TRBV3-2
CDR3 protein: CASSATSGRARADTQYF

J gene: TRBJ2-1
CDR3 length: 16
V gene: TRBV20-1
CDR3 protein: CSASPHSGRGYNEQFF

J gene: TRBJ2-7
CDR3 length: 15
V gene: TRBV5-1
CDR3 protein: CASSTWTGGGSEQYF

J gene: TRBJ2-1
CDR3 length: 14
V gene: TRBV5-1
CDR3 protein: CASSLDPGGNEQFF

J gene: TRBJ2-1
CDR3 length: 16
V gene: TRBV15
CDR3 protein: CATSGPTSGAYNEQFF

J gene: TRBJ1-2
CDR3 length: 13
V gene: TRBV12-3/TRBV12-4
CDR3 protein: CASRQGANYGYTF

J gene: TRBJ2-7
CDR3 length: 15
V gene: TRBV5-1
CDR3 protein: CASSPLGAGGYEQYF

J gene: TRBJ2-2
CDR3 length: 20
V gene: TRBV10-3
CDR3 protein: CAISEGRTSGARPNTGELFF

J gene: TRBJ2-3
CDR3 length: 15
V gene: TRBV7-9
CDR3 protein: CASSSPGVATDTQYF

J gene: TRBJ1-6
CDR3 length: 14
V gene: TRBV3-1/TRBV3-2
CDR3 protein: CASSLGQINSPLHF

J gene: TRBJ2-7
CDR3 length: 15
V gene: TRBV6-5
CDR3 protein: CASCFLADPSYEQYF

J gene: TRBJ1-5
CDR3 length: 14
V gene: TRBV5-6
CDR3 protein: CASSWDRTIRPQHF

J gene: TRBJ1-1
CDR3 length: 15
V gene: TRBV14
CDR3 protein: CASSQRLATNTEAFF

J gene: TRBJ1-3
CDR3 length: 16
V gene: TRBV30
CDR3 protein: CAWSPSGPFRGNTIYF

J gene: TRBJ1-1
CDR3 length: 14
V gene: TRBV3-1/TRBV3-2
CDR3 protein: CASSQVAGNTEAFF

J gene: TRBJ1-2
CDR3 length: 14
V gene: TRBV6-5
CDR3 protein: CASSYTGPPYGYTF

J gene: TRBJ2-7
CDR3 length: 15
V gene: TRBV5-4
CDR3 protein: CASRTSGIPYYEQYF

J gene: TRBJ2-7
CDR3 length: 13
V gene: TRBV6-5
CDR3 protein: CASTGQSSYEQYF

J gene: TRBJ2-7
CDR3 length: 16
V gene: TRBV5-6
CDR3 protein: CASSFLAGGPSYEQYF

J gene: TRBJ2-2
CDR3 length: 14
V gene: TRBV18
CDR3 protein: CASSPSTGGGELFF

J gene: TRBJ1-5
CDR3 length: 15
V gene: TRBV7-2
CDR3 protein: CASSLDGTGDQPQHF

J gene: TRBJ1-5
CDR3 length: 14
V gene: TRBV6-6
CDR3 protein: CASSLTGEGQPQHF

J gene: TRBJ2-3
CDR3 length: 19
V gene: TRBV4-2
CDR3 protein: CASSQDAGLAGVGTDTQYF

J gene: TRBJ2-4
CDR3 length: 17
V gene: TRBV21-1
CDR3 protein: CASSQVRGPIAKNIQYF

J gene: TRBJ1-2
CDR3 length: 13
V gene: TRBV19
CDR3 protein: CASTSAGGYGYTF

J gene: TRBJ2-1
CDR3 length: 15
V gene: TRBV11-2
CDR3 protein: CASSLAGGRYNEQFF

J gene: TRBJ2-1
CDR3 length: 15
V gene: TRBV4-1
CDR3 protein: CASSQVEGNLNEQFF

J gene: TRBJ2-7
CDR3 length: 16
V gene: TRBV4-1
CDR3 protein: CASSQEDSGTHYEQYF

J gene: TRBJ1-2
CDR3 length: 13
V gene: TRBV12-3/TRBV12-4
CDR3 protein: CASSGTGSRRYTF

J gene: TRBJ2-2
CDR3 length: 19
V gene: TRBV6-2/TRBV6-3
CDR3 protein: CASSYAAGTSGRNTGELFF

J gene: TRBJ2-1
CDR3 length: 15
V gene: TRBV27
CDR3 protein: CASSLSAGNGNEQFF

J gene: TRBJ2-3
CDR3 length: 12
V gene: TRBV29-1
CDR3 protein: CSVDTPSDTQYF

J gene: TRBJ1-1
CDR3 length: 15
V gene: TRBV6-5
CDR3 protein: CASSYSTGVVTEAFF

J gene: TRBJ2-7
CDR3 length: 15
V gene: TRBV15
CDR3 protein: CATSRDRGSSYEQYF

J gene: TRBJ2-3
CDR3 length: 15
V gene: TRBV27
CDR3 protein: CASSLGLLRTDTQYF

J gene: TRBJ1-2
CDR3 length: 13
V gene: TRBV6-5
CDR3 protein: CASSFDRVYGYTF

J gene: TRBJ1-1
CDR3 length: 11
V gene: TRBV12-5
CDR3 protein: CASVGSAEAFF

J gene: TRBJ2-7
CDR3 length: 17
V gene: TRBV7-9
CDR3 protein: CASSARPGSGGSYEQYF

J gene: TRBJ2-7
CDR3 length: 13
V gene: TRBV6-5
CDR3 protein: CASSLTSGYEQYF

J gene: TRBJ1-1
CDR3 length: 13
V gene: TRBV30
CDR3 protein: CAWRDRVKTEAFF

J gene: TRBJ1-6
CDR3 length: 13
V gene: TRBV19
CDR3 protein: CASSDSDESPLHF

J gene: TRBJ2-1
CDR3 length: 13
V gene: TRBV6-5
CDR3 protein: CASRQSSYNEQFF